A selection of T cell receptor beta chains follows, all from one sample in a study of beta chain features in type 1 diabetes. Method: immunoSEQ multiplex PCR; TCRdb's copy keeps in-frame clones and lacks some. This sample has approximately 110,000 clones; about 40% occur once, and the top ten carry roughly 0.059%. The source material was stem cell memory CD4+ T cells from blood. The origin of the receptors is a woman younger than 35 in good health. Each CDR3 is given with its conserved first and last residue. D genes are given only for firm matches. The size field is filled for only some rows; it gives once, few, many or a size class.

CDR3 length	V gene	D gene	clone size	J gene	CDR3 protein	CDR3 DNA
13	TRBV19	NA	NA	TRBJ2-4	CASSKGDRDIQYF	TGTGCCAGTAGTAAGGGGGATCGGGACATTCAGTACTTC
15	TRBV11-2	NA	NA	TRBJ2-4	CASSLDLRRKNIQYF	TGTGCCAGCAGCTTAGATCTTCGTCGCAAAAACATTCAGTACTTC
15	TRBV6-5	NA	NA	TRBJ2-3	CASSLRGFYTDTQYF	TGTGCCAGCAGCCTCCGAGGGTTTTACACAGATACGCAGTATTTT
15	TRBV5-1	NA	NA	TRBJ1-1	CASSSGTLDNTEAFF	TGCGCCAGCAGCTCCGGGACACTAGACAACACTGAAGCTTTCTTT
14	TRBV7-9	NA	NA	TRBJ2-7	CASSLTDRNYEQYF	TGTGCCAGCAGCTTGACGGACAGAAACTACGAGCAGTACTTC
15	TRBV28	NA	NA	TRBJ2-2	CASSTRRGRTGELFF	TGTGCCAGCAGTACACGAAGGGGTAGGACCGGGGAGCTGTTTTTT
14	TRBV2	NA	NA	TRBJ2-7	CASSLTGRIDEQYF	TGTGCCAGCAGTCTGACAGGCAGAATTGACGAGCAGTACTTC
16	TRBV5-1	TRBD2	NA	TRBJ2-7	CASSLGATSGSYEQYF	TGCGCCAGCAGCTTGGGGGCTACTAGCGGATCCTACGAGCAGTACTTC
15	TRBV5-4	NA	NA	TRBJ2-7	CASSLGGFVSYEQYF	TGTGCCAGCAGCCTGGGGGGCTTTGTCTCCTACGAGCAGTACTTC
10	TRBV20-1	NA	NA	TRBJ2-1	CSAGSGRDVF	TGCAGTGCCGGCTCGGGTCGGGATGTCTTC
15	TRBV6-6	NA	few	TRBJ2-1	CASSYRALIYNEQFF	TGTGCCAGCAGTTACAGAGCCCTAATCTACAATGAGCAGTTCTTC
13	TRBV6-5	TRBD1	NA	TRBJ1-1	CASSRTGYSEAFF	TGTGCCAGCAGTCGGACAGGGTACAGTGAAGCTTTCTTT
15	TRBV7-9	TRBD1	NA	TRBJ2-5	CASSLGQGVLETQYF	TGTGCCAGCAGCTTGGGACAGGGGGTCTTAGAGACCCAGTACTTC
16	TRBV5-1	NA	NA	TRBJ2-7	CASSLASAGDLYEQYF	TGCGCCAGCAGCTTGGCGTCGGCCGGAGATCTTTACGAGCAGTACTTC
17	TRBV9	NA	few	TRBJ2-3	CASSAYSGTHLGDTQYF	TGTGCCAGCAGCGCTTACTCCGGGACTCATCTGGGAGATACGCAGTATTTT